Relative to its sample, the clone carrying this T cell receptor beta chain is medium-sized. The ends lost 1 base at V and 4 bases at J; junction bases unmatched: 4. The CDR3 is made up of 15 amino acids. The germline CDR1 and CDR2 sequences are SGHVS and FQNEAQ. TCRdb re-analysed the PCR reads in MiXCR, keeping a single row per CDR3 protein. The sample lists some 6,600 distinct CDR3 sequences, 25% to 30% occurring once. The sample is drawn from a study of immune characterization of retroperitoneal liposarcoma. Sequenced: tumor tissue. The sequence was obtained from a female donor with retroperitoneal liposarcoma. The chain has TRBV7-8 and TRBJ2-1, with 7 bases aligning to TRBD1. CDR3 in amino acids: CASSLEGGTYNEQFF. The DNA of the CDR3 is TGTGCCAGCAGCTTAGAAGGGGGCACTTACAATGAGCAGTTCTTC.